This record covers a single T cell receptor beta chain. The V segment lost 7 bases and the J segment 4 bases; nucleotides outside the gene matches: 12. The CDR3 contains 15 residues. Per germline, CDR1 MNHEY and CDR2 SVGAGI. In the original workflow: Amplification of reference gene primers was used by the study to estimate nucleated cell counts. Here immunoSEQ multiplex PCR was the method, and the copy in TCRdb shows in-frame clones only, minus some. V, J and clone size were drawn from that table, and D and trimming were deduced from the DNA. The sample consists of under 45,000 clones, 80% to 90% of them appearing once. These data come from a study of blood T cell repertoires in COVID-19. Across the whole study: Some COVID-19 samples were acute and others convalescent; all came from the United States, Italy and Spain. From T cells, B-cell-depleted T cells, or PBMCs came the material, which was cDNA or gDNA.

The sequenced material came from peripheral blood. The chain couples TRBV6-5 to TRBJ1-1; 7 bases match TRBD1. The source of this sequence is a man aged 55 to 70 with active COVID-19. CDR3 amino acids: CASTLERQGATEAFF. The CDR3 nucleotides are TGTGCCAGCACCCTGGAACGACAGGGCGCCACTGAAGCTTTCTTT.